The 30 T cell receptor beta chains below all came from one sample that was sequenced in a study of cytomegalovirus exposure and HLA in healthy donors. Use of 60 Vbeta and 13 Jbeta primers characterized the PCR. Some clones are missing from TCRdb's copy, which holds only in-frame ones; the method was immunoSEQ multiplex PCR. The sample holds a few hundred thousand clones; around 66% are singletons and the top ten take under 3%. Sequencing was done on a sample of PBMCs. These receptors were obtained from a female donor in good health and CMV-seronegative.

The CDR3 reads CSVQRARGYGYTF. CDR3 nucleotides: TGCAGCGTCCAACGAGCTAGGGGCTATGGCTACACCTTC. The rearrangement joins TRBV29-1 to TRBJ1-2; maybe TRBD1 (5 bases). Trimming removed 6 bases from V and 4 bases from J, with 15 bases in between. CDR1 and CDR2 (germline): SQVTM, ANQGSEA. The CDR3 runs to 13 residues. The variable domain in full, completed from reference TRBV29-1 and TRBJ1-2, reads SAVISQKPSRDICQRGTSLTIQCQVDSQVTMMFWYRQQPGQSLTLIATANQGSEATYESGFVIDKFPISRPNLTFSTLTVSNMSPEDSSIYLCSVQRARGYGYTFGSGTRLTVV.

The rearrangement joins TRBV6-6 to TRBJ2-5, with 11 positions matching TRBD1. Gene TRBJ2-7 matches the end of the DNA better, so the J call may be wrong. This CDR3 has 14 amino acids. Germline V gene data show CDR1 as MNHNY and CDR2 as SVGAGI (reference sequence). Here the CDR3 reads CASIGTGGTYEQYF. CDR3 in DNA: TGTGCCAGCATCGGGACAGGGGGAACCTACGAGCAGTACTTC.

The CDR3 region is CASSLGLAGETQYF. Here the CDR3 DNA reads TGTGCCAGCAGCTTAGGACTAGCGGGAGAGACCCAGTACTTC. V is TRBV5-6 and J is TRBJ2-5, with 11 bases that match TRBD2. The CDR3 consists of 14 residues. In germline, CDR1 is SGHDT, CDR2 YYEEEE. Trimming removed 2 bases from V and 4 bases from J; junction bases left unmatched: 1.

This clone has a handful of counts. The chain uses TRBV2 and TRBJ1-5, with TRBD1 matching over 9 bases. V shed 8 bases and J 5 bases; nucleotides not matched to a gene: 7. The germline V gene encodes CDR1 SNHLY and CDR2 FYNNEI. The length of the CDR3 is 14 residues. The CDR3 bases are TGTGCCAGCGCAGGGGGGACAGGGCATCAGCCCCAGCATTTT. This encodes CASAGGTGHQPQHF. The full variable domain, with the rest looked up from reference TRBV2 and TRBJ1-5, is EPEVTQTPSHQVTQMGQEVILRCVPISNHLYFYWYRQILGQKVEFLVSFYNNEISEKSEIFDDQFSVERPDGSNFTLKIRSTKLEDSAMYFCASAGGTGHQPQHFGDGTRLSIL.

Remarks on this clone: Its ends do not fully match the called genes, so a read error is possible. CDR3 region: CSSSLAGTGDGNTIYF. The CDR3 DNA is TGTTCCAGCAGCTTAGCAGGGACAGGGGACGGAAACACCATATATTTT. The V call is TRBV7-9, the J call TRBJ1-3; 10 bases are a match to TRBD1. Germline CDR1 SEHNR, CDR2 FQNEAQ (reference sequence). This CDR3 has 16 residues.

Here the CDR3 reads CASSPVLALADTQYF. The CDR3 DNA follows: TGTGCCAGCAGCCCAGTTCTCGCCCTAGCAGATACGCAGTATTTT. The rearrangement joins TRBV7-9 to TRBJ2-3; D remains ambiguous. V lost 5 bases, J lost 4 bases, and 16 bases lay in between. Germline values: CDR1 SEHNR, CDR2 FQNEAQ (reference sequence). The CDR3 has 15 residues.

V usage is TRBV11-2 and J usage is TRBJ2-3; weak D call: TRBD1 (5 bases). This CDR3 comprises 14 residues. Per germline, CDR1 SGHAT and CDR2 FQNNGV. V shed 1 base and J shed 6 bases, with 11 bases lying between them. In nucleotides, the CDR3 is TGTGCCAGCAGCTTAGGAGCCCCAGGGGATACGCAGTATTTT. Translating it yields CASSLGAPGDTQYF. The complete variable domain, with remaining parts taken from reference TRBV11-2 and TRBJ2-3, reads EAGVAQSPRYKIIEKRQSVAFWCNPISGHATLYWYQQILGQGPKLLIQFQNNGVVDDSQLPKDRFSAERLKGVDSTLKIQPAKLEDSAVYLCASSLGAPGDTQYFGPGTRLTVL.

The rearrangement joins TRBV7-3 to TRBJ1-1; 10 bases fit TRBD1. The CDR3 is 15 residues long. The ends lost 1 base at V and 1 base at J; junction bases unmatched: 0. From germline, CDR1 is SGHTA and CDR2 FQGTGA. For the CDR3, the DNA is TGTGCCAGCAGCTTAAGGGACAGGGGGAACACTGAAGCTTTCTTT. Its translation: CASSLRDRGNTEAFF.

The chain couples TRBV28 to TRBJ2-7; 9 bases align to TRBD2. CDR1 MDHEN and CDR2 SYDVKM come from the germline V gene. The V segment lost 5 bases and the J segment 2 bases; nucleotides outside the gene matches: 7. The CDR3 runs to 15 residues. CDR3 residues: CASSPSGTSPYEQYF. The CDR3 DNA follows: TGTGCCAGCAGTCCTTCCGGGACTAGCCCCTACGAGCAGTACTTC.

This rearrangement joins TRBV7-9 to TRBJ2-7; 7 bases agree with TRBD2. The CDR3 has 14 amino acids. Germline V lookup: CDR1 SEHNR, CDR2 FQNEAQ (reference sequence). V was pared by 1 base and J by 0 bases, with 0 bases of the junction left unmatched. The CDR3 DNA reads TGTGCCAGCAGCTTAGGGACTAGCTCCTACGAGCAGTACTTC. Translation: CASSLGTSSYEQYF.

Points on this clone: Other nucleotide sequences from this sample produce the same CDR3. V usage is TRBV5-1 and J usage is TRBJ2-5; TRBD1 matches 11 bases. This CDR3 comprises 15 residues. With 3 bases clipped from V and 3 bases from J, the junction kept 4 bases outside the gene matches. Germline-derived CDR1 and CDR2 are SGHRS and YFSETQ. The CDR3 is CASSSGTGGKETQYF. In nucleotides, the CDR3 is TGCGCCAGCAGCTCCGGGACAGGGGGTAAAGAGACCCAGTACTTC.

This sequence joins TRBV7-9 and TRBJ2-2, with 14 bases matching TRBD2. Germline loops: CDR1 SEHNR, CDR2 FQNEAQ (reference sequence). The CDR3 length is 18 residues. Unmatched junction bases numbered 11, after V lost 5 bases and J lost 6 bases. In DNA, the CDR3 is TGTGCCAGCAGCCGCGGACTAGCGGGAGGAAGCGCCCCCGGGGAGCTGTTTTTT. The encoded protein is CASSRGLAGGSAPGELFF.

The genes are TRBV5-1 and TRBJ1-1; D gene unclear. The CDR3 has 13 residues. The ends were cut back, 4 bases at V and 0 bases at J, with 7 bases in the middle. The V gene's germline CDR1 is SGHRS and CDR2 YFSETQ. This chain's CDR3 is CASSHILNTEAFF. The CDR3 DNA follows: TGCGCCAGCAGCCACATCCTGAACACTGAAGCTTTCTTT.

The CDR3 sequence is CASSYLAGARGHEQFF. In nucleotides, the CDR3 is TGCGCCAGCAGTTATTTAGCGGGAGCCCGGGGGCATGAGCAGTTCTTC. The gene calls are TRBV5-1 and TRBJ2-1, with 9 bases fitting TRBD2. The junction had 14 bases not matched to a gene; V was cut back by 5 bases and J by 8 bases. The CDR3 contains 16 residues. Germline CDR1 reads SGHRS; CDR2 reads YFSETQ. Complete variable domain (other parts from reference TRBV5-1 and TRBJ2-1): KAGVTQTPRYLIKTRGQQVTLSCSPISGHRSVSWYQQTPGQGLQFLFEYFSETQRNKGNFPGRFSGRQFSNSRSEMNVSTLELGDSALYLCASSYLAGARGHEQFFGPGTRLTVL.

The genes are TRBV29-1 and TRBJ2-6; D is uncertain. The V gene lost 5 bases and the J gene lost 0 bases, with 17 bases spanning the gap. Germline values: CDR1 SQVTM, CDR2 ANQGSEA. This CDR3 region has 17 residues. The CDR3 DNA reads TGCAGCGTTTACACCCTCCGAGGCAACTCTGGGGCCAACGTCCTGACTTTC. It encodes CSVYTLRGNSGANVLTF.

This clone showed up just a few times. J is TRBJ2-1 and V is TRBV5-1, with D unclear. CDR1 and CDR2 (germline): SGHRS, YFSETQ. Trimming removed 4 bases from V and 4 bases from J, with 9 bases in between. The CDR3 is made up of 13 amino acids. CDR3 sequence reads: CASSPSSYNEQFF. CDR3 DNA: TGCGCCAGCAGCCCCTCGAGTTACAATGAGCAGTTCTTC.

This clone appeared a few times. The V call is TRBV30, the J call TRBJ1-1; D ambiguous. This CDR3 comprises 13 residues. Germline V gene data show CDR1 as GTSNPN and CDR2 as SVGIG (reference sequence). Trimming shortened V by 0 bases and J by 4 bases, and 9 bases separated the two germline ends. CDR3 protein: CAWSVPGITEAFF. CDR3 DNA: TGTGCCTGGAGTGTACCGGGAATCACTGAAGCTTTCTTT.

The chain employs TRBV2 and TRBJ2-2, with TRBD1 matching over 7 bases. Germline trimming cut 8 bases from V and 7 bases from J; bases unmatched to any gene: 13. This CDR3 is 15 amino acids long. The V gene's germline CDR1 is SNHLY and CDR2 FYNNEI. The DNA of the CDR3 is TGTGCCAGCTCGGTAGACAGGGATGTAAACGGGGAGCTGTTTTTT. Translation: CASSVDRDVNGELFF.

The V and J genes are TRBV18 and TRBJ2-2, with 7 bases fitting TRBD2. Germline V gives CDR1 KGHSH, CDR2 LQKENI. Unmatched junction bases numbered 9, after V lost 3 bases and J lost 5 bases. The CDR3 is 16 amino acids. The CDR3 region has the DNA TGTGCCAGCTCACCCGTCCGGGACTACTTGACCGGGGAGCTGTTTTTT. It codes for CASSPVRDYLTGELFF.

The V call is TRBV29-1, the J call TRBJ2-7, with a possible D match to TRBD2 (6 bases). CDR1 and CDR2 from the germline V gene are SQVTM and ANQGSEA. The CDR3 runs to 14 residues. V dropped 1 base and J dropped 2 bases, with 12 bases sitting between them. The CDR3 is CSVEVFAGTYEQYF. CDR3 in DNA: TGCAGCGTTGAAGTTTTTGCGGGAACCTACGAGCAGTACTTC.

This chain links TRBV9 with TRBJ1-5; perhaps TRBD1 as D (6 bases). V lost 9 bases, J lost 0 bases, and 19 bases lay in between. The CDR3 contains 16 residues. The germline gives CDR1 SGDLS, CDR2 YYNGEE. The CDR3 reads CATLRGHPYSNQPQHF. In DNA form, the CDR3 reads TGTGCCACCCTACGGGGACACCCCTATAGCAATCAGCCCCAGCATTTT.

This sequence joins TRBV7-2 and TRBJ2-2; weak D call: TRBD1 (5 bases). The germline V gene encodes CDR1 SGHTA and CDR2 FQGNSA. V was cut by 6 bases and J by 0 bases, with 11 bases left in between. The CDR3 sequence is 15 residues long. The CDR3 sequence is CASRFDRANTGELFF. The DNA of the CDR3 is TGTGCCAGCAGATTCGACAGAGCGAACACCGGGGAGCTGTTTTTT.

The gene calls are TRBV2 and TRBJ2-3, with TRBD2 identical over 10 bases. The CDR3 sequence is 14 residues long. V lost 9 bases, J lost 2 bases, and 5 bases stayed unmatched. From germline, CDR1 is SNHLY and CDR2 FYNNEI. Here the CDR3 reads CASGGLADTDTQYF. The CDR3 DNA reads TGTGCCAGTGGAGGACTAGCGGACACAGATACGCAGTATTTT.

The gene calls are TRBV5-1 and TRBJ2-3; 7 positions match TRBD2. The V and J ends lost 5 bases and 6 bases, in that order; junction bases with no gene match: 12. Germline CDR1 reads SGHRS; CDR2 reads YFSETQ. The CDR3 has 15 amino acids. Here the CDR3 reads CASSRFGEGSDTQYF. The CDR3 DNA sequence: TGCGCCAGCAGTAGGTTTGGGGAGGGATCGGATACGCAGTATTTT.

The CDR3 spells CAISDWARGYTF. CDR3 nucleotide sequence: TGTGCCATCAGTGACTGGGCAAGAGGCTACACCTTC. This chain joins TRBV10-3 and TRBJ1-2; D is undetermined. V was trimmed by 3 bases and J by 8 bases, leaving 10 bases between them. Germline CDR1 is ENHRY and CDR2 is SYGVKD. The CDR3 totals 12 residues.

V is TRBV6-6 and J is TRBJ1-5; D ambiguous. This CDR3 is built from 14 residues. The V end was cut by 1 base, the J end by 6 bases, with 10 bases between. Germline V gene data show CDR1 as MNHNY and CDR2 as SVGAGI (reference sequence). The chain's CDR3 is CASSYYGEGQPQHF. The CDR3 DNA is TGTGCCAGCAGTTACTACGGGGAGGGTCAGCCCCAGCATTTT.

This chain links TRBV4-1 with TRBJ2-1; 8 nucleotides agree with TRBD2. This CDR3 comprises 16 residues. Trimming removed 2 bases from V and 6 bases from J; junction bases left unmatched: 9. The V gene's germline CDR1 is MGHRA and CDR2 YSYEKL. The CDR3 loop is CASSQLAGLVGNEQFF. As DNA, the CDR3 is TGCGCCAGCAGCCAACTAGCGGGTCTCGTAGGCAATGAGCAGTTCTTC.

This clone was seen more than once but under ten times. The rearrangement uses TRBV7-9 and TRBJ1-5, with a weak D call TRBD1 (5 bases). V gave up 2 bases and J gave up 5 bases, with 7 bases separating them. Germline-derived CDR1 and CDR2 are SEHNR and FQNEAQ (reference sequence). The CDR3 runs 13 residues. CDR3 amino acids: CASSLWGDQPQHF. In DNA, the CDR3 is TGTGCCAGCAGCTTATGGGGGGATCAGCCCCAGCATTTT.

CDR3 residues: CAWSVLRNTGELFF. The DNA for the CDR3 is TGTGCCTGGAGTGTACTTAGGAACACCGGGGAGCTGTTTTTT. V gene TRBV30 combines with J gene TRBJ2-2; D is undetermined. The CDR3 is made up of 14 amino acids. Germline loops: CDR1 GTSNPN, CDR2 SVGIG (reference sequence). Trimming took off 0 bases at V and 1 base at J, with 6 bases between the two ends.

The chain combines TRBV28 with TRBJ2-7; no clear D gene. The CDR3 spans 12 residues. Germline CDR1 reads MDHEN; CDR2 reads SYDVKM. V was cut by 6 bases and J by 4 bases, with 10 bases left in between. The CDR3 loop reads CASRSQRYEQYF. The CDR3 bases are TGTGCCAGCAGGTCCCAGAGGTACGAGCAGTACTTC.